Following are 16 T cell receptor beta chains from one sample sequenced in a study of blood T cell repertoires in COVID-19. Using immunoSEQ multiplex PCR, the repertoire was profiled, and TCRdb retains in-frame clones only, with some absent. The repertoire holds 300,000 to 400,000 clones, with around nine tenths as singletons. The sequenced sample was peripheral blood. These receptors were taken from a woman between 18 and 29 years old who had recovered from COVID-19.

This clone has a single count. The chain employs TRBV12-3 or TRBV12-4 and TRBJ2-1, with unresolved D. This CDR3 is 12 amino acids long. Deletions cut 3 bases from V and 7 bases from J, with 7 bases between. The CDR3 coding sequence is TGTGCCAGCAGTTTCTCTCTGAATGAGCAGTTCTTC. This codes for CASSFSLNEQFF.

V and J are TRBV19 and TRBJ2-1; D possibly corresponds to TRBD1 (6 bases). Trimming took off 5 bases at V and 4 bases at J, with 15 bases between the two ends. The CDR3 length is 15 residues. Germline CDR1 reads LNHDA; CDR2 reads SQIVND (reference sequence). DNA for the CDR3: TGTGCCAGTAGTGCAACAGGGAATTTTTACAATGAGCAGTTCTTC. Amino acids: CASSATGNFYNEQFF.

The chain combines TRBV3-1 (or the pseudogene TRBV3-2) with TRBJ2-2, with D possibly matching TRBD2 (6 bases). The germline CDR1 and CDR2 sequences are LGHDT and YNNKEL (reference sequence). The CDR3 spans 16 residues. The germline V and J ends were trimmed by 0 bases and 7 bases, with 15 bases remaining between them. The CDR3 DNA reads TGTGCCAGCAGCCAAGAGGGCGGGATAGGTAACGGGGAGCTGTTTTTT. It translates to CASSQEGGIGNGELFF.

The V and J genes are TRBV7-2 and TRBJ1-2, with a tentative D call TRBD1 (5 bases). The CDR3 is made up of 13 amino acids. Trimming shortened V by 2 bases and J by 8 bases, and 12 bases separated the two germline ends. Germline CDR1 is SGHTA and CDR2 is FQGNSA. CDR3 nucleotides: TGTGCCAGCAGCTTACAGGGTCGCCGCGGCTACACCTTC. It is translated as CASSLQGRRGYTF.

CDR3 residues: CAISFRTWGDLYGYTF. The CDR3 nucleotides read TGTGCCATCAGTTTCCGCACCTGGGGGGATCTCTATGGCTACACCTTC. This chain connects TRBV10-3 to TRBJ1-2; possibly TRBD1 for D (5 bases). V lost 5 bases, J lost 4 bases, and 20 bases lay in between. Per germline, CDR1 ENHRY and CDR2 SYGVKD. The CDR3 spans 16 residues.

This chain uses TRBV19 with TRBJ1-5; TRBD1 is a possible D gene (5 bases). Germline V CDR1 and CDR2: LNHDA, SQIVND (reference sequence). This CDR3 has 12 amino acids. Trimming cost V 6 bases and J 10 bases, with 13 bases left between them. CDR3 nucleotides: TGTGCCAGTAGCTCCCGGGGGGGACCCCAGCATTTT. Protein: CASSSRGGPQHF.

The rearrangement links TRBV18 to TRBJ2-1, with 10 bases identical to TRBD2. The CDR3 runs to 18 residues. V gave up 0 bases and J gave up 3 bases; unmatched junction bases: 8. Per germline, CDR1 KGHSH and CDR2 LQKENI. Here the CDR3 DNA reads TGTGCCAGCTCACCACCTGACTATAGCGGGAGGTACTACAATGAGCAGTTCTTC. This translates into CASSPPDYSGRYYNEQFF.

V and J are TRBV5-1 and TRBJ2-5; weak D call: TRBD2 (6 bases). Germline CDR1 and CDR2: SGHRS and YFSETQ. This CDR3 is 17 amino acids long. Deletions cut 3 bases from V and 5 bases from J, with 23 bases between. The CDR3 region is CASSSRGRAQLWETQYF. CDR3 DNA sequence: TGCGCCAGCAGCTCGCGGGGACGGGCTCAACTTTGGGAGACCCAGTACTTC.

V gene TRBV6-2 or TRBV6-3 combines with J gene TRBJ2-1, with D possibly TRBD2 on 6 matching bases. The V gene lost 5 bases and the J gene lost 14 bases, with 19 bases spanning the gap. This CDR3 is built from 13 residues. Per the germline V gene, CDR1 is MNHEY and CDR2 is SVGEGT. CDR3 nucleotides: TGTGCCAGCAGTATTGTCCGGGAGCAGCTAAAGTTCTTC. Translation gives CASSIVREQLKFF.

V gene TRBV5-1 combines with J gene TRBJ2-6; no clear D gene. Trimming shortened V by 3 bases and J by 0 bases, and 7 bases separated the two germline ends. The CDR3 covers 15 residues. Germline V CDR1 and CDR2: SGHRS, YFSETQ. CDR3 DNA: TGCGCCAGCAGCTACAGACCCTCTGGGGCCAACGTCCTGACTTTC. Translating gives CASSYRPSGANVLTF.

The CDR3 DNA reads as TGTGCCAGCAGATGGGACAGGGGGCGTTGGACTGAAGCTTTCTTT. This gives the protein CASRWDRGRWTEAFF. The rearrangement joins TRBV6-5 to TRBJ1-1, with 12 bases matching TRBD1. The CDR3 contains 15 residues. J gave up 5 bases and V 6 bases, and 7 bases lay outside the gene matches. The germline gives CDR1 MNHEY, CDR2 SVGAGI.

This chain links TRBV3-1 (or the pseudogene TRBV3-2) with TRBJ2-1, with 12 bases fitting TRBD2. CDR3 length: 19 amino acids. J lost 0 bases, V lost 4 bases, and 10 bases had no gene match. CDR1 is LGHDT and CDR2 is YNNKEL in the germline V gene (reference sequence). Here the CDR3 DNA reads TGTGCCAGCAGCCCTGGGACTAGCGGGCTTATTAGCTCCTACAATGAGCAGTTCTTC. Translated, it gives CASSPGTSGLISSYNEQFF.

The chain employs TRBV9 and TRBJ2-3; 7 nucleotides match TRBD2. The CDR3 contains 16 residues. The junction had 6 bases not matched to a gene; V was cut back by 0 bases and J by 2 bases. Germline V gene data show CDR1 as SGDLS and CDR2 as YYNGEE. The CDR3 loop reads CASSVGLAAYTDTQYF. The CDR3 DNA follows: TGTGCCAGCAGCGTAGGTCTAGCGGCCTACACAGATACGCAGTATTTT.

The rearrangement uses TRBV5-4 and TRBJ2-2; the D gene is possibly TRBD1 (6 bases). CDR1 and CDR2 (germline): SGHNT, YYREEE (reference sequence). V lost 4 bases, J lost 8 bases, and 15 bases lay in between. The CDR3 totals 14 residues. In DNA, the CDR3 is TGTGCCAGCAGCAAAACCCAGGGGAAGGGGGAGCTGTTTTTT. Amino acid sequence: CASSKTQGKGELFF.

The chain couples TRBV7-2 to TRBJ1-1; TRBD1 might be the D (6 bases). V lost 2 bases and J lost 1, with 14 bases in between. This CDR3 spans 16 amino acids. Germline-derived CDR1 and CDR2 are SGHTA and FQGNSA. CDR3 in amino acids: CASSLRGGWWNTEAFF. The DNA of the CDR3 is TGTGCCAGCAGCTTAAGGGGGGGCTGGTGGAACACTGAAGCTTTCTTT.

CDR3 sequence reads: CASSLPGLAAREQYV. The CDR3 nucleotides are TGTGCCAGCAGCTTACCGGGACTAGCGGCCAGGGAGCAGTACGTC. This chain joins TRBV11-2 and TRBJ2-7; 11 bases map to TRBD2. With V trimmed by 2 bases and J by 7 bases, 7 bases remained unmatched. CDR3 length: 15 amino acids. Per germline, CDR1 SGHAT and CDR2 FQNNGV.